This paragraph covers one TCR beta chain sequence. Its antigen is not known. Use of 60 Vbeta and 13 Jbeta primers characterized the PCR. Clones were read by immunoSEQ multiplex PCR, and TCRdb kept only the in-frame ones, dropping some. This sample's table reports approximately 51,000 clones. This sample was taken from a study of cytomegalovirus exposure and HLA in healthy donors. The CDR3 is made up of 12 amino acids. CDR1 and CDR2 (germline): SGHRS, YFSETQ. Trimming took 6 bases from V and 3 from J, leaving 8 bases between them. Overall study results and limits: When analyzed later, a missense DCLRE1C variant was found to be linked to TCR beta V- and J-gene trimming. About 90% or about 30% of the time was how often most TCR beta V segments were productive, according to an earlier analysis.

This receptor was obtained from a man aged 40-49 years in good health and CMV-seropositive. Source material: PBMCs. The gene calls are TRBV5-1 and TRBJ2-3; a possible D gene is TRBD2 (6 bases). In DNA, the CDR3 is TGCGCCAGCAAGGAGGGGACAGATACGCAGTATTTT. Its translation is CASKEGTDTQYF.